This T cell receptor beta chain stems from a study of Tregs in tolerant kidney transplant recipients. The CDR3 is made up of 15 amino acids. J gave up 5 bases and V 4 bases, and 7 bases lay outside the gene matches. Germline values: CDR1 MGHRA, CDR2 YSYEKL. The sample holds one count of this clone. The target antigen is unknown. Study conclusions and caveats: No direct test of biological reproducibility was done here.

The assay was immunoSEQ multiplex PCR, and TCRdb's table has in-frame clones only and misses some. The table lists under 100,000 clones, around 90% of them singletons, with around 4.5% in the top ten. The sequence derives from a human donor in good health. The rearrangement uses TRBV4-1 and TRBJ1-1, with 10 bases aligning to TRBD1. The sequenced material came from CD8+ T cells from blood. The CDR3 reads CASSPPGQGKTEAFF. CDR3 sequence (DNA): TGCGCCAGCAGCCCCCCGGGACAGGGGAAGACTGAAGCTTTCTTT.